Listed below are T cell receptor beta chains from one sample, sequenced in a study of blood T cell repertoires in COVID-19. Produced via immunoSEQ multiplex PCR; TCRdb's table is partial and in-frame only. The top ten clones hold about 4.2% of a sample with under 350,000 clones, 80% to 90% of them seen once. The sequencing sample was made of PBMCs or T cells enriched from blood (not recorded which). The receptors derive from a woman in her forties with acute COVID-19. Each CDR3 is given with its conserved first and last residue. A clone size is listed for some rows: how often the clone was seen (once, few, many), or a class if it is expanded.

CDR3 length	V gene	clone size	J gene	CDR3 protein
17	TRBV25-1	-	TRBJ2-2	CASSELAGGPPTGELFF
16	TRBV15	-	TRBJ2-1	CATSRDQRTGGNEQFF
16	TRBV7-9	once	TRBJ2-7	CASSLVRGRYANEQYF
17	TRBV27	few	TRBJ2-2	CASSLKLAGGHTGELFF
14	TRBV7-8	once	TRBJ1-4	CASSFRTTNEKLFF
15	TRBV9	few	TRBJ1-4	CASSVGTGYNEKLFF
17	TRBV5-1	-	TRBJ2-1	CASSLGGGEGVYNEQFF
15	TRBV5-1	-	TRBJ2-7	CASSRGQGASNEQYF
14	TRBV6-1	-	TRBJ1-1	CASSEVGGDTEAFF
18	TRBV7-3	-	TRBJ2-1	CASSKTGTETLSYNEQFF
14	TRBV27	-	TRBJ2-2	CASSQQGRNGELFF
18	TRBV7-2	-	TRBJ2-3	CASSLNGLAGGLIDTQYF
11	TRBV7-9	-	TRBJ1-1	CASQQGTEAFF
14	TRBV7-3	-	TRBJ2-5	CASSPTSGGQTQYF
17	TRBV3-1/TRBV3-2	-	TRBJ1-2	CASSPPSYRGQTYGYTF
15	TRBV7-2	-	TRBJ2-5	CASSWTSGVQETQYF